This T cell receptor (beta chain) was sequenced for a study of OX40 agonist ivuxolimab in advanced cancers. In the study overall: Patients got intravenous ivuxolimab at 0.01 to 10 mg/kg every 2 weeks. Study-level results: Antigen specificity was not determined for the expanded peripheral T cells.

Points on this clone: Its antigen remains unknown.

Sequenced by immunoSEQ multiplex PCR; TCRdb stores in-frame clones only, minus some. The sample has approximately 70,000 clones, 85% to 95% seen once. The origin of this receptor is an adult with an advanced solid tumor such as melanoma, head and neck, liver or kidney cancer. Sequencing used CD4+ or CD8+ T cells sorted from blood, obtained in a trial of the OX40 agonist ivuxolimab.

This CDR3 reads CASSLAGEDGTEAFF. The CDR3 region has the DNA TGTGCCAGCAGCTTAGCAGGGGAGGATGGCACTGAAGCTTTCTTT. The chain recombines TRBV7-6 with TRBJ1-1, with D maybe TRBD1 (5 bases). V was pared by 0 bases and J by 4 bases, with 12 bases between. The CDR3 sequence is 15 residues long. Germline CDR1 reads SGHVS; CDR2 reads FNYEAQ.